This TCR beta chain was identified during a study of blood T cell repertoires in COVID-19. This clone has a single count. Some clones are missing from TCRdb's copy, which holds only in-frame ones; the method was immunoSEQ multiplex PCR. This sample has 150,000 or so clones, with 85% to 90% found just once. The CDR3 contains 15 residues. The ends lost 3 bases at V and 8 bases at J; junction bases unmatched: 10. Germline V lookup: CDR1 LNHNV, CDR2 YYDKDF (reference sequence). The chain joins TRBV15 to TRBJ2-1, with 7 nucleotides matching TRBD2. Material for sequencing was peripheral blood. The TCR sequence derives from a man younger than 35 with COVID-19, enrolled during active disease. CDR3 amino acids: CATSRGGDASHEQFF. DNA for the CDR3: TGTGCCACCAGCAGGGGGGGGGACGCTAGCCATGAGCAGTTCTTC.